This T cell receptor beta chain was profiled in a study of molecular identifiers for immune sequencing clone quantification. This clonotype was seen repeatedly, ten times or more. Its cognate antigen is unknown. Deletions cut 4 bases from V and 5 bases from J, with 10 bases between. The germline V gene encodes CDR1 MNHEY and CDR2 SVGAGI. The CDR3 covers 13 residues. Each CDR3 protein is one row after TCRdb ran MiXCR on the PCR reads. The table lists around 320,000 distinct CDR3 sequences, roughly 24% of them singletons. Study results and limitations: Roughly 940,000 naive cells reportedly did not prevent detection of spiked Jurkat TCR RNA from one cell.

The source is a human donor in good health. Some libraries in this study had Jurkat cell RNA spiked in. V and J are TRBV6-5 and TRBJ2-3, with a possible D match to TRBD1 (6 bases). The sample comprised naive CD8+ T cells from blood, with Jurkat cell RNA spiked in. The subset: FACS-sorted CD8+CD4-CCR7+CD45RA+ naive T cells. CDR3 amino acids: CASSSQGRDTQYF. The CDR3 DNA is TGTGCCAGCAGTTCGCAGGGGCGAGATACGCAGTATTTT.